Each of the 13 T cell receptor beta chains below was sequenced from the same sample in a study of blood T cell repertoires in COVID-19. Produced via immunoSEQ multiplex PCR; TCRdb's table is partial and in-frame only. The repertoire holds 430,000 or so clones, about 90% seen once, with 0.8% to 1% in the top ten. The sample was peripheral blood. The receptors stem from a man younger than 35 with COVID-19, enrolled during active disease.

The rearrangement uses TRBV10-1 and TRBJ2-7, with D possibly being TRBD1 (5 bases). Germline lookup yields CDR1 WNHNN and CDR2 SYGVQD (reference sequence). The ends were cut back, 5 bases at V and 2 bases at J, with 13 bases in the middle. This CDR3 contains 14 residues. In DNA, the CDR3 is TGCGCCAGCAGTACCACAGGTGGACCCTACGAGCAGTACTTC. As protein: CASSTTGGPYEQYF.

The chain uses TRBV11-2 and TRBJ2-4; D possibly corresponds to TRBD2 (5 bases). V lost 6 bases to trimming and J lost 2 bases, with 14 bases between them. The CDR3 is 15 residues long. Germline CDR1 SGHAT, CDR2 FQNNGV. The DNA of the CDR3 is TGTGCCAGCAGTCTTGGACCGGGGACCAAAAACATTCAGTACTTC. It specifies CASSLGPGTKNIQYF.

The chain joins TRBV7-8 to TRBJ2-7; TRBD2 agrees at 9 bases. Germline lookup yields CDR1 SGHVS and CDR2 FQNEAQ. This CDR3 has 15 amino acids. J was trimmed by 3 bases and V by 7 bases; bases with no gene match: 10. Here the CDR3 reads CASTFLVAGDYEQYF. CDR3 nucleotide sequence: TGTGCCAGCACCTTTTTAGTAGCGGGAGACTACGAGCAGTACTTC. Using reference TRBV7-8 and TRBJ2-7 for the parts outside the CDR3, the full variable domain is GAGVSQSPRYKVAKRGQDVALRCDPISGHVSLFWYQQALGQGPEFLTYFQNEAQLDKSGLPSDRFFAERPEGSVSTLKIQRTQQEDSAVYLCASTFLVAGDYEQYFGPGTRLTVT.

CDR3 DNA sequence: TGTGCCAGCAGTCCGGGCTACGAGCAGTACTTC. This translates into CASSPGYEQYF. This rearrangement joins TRBV12-3 or TRBV12-4 to TRBJ2-7; D gene unclear. This CDR3 is 11 amino acids long. Trimming removed 5 bases at V and 3 bases at J, with 5 bases between.

The chain combines TRBV7-7 with TRBJ2-5; 7 bases fit TRBD1. Losses at the gene ends were 6 bases for V and 2 bases for J; bases not matched to a gene: 12. The CDR3 is made up of 16 amino acids. CDR1 is SSHAT, CDR2 FNYEAQ, per germline (reference sequence). CDR3 sequence (DNA): TGTGCCAGCAGTCCTATTAGGACAGGCTCACAAGAGACCCAGTACTTC. Translation gives CASSPIRTGSQETQYF.

The gene calls are TRBV12-5 and TRBJ2-1; 8 bases fit TRBD2. CDR1 and CDR2 from the germline V gene are LGHNT and FRNRAP. The CDR3 contains 16 residues. V dropped 2 bases and J dropped 7; count of bases not matched to a gene: 10. The CDR3 spells CASGLLSGGPVNEQFF. The CDR3 region has the DNA TGTGCTAGTGGTTTGCTTTCGGGAGGGCCAGTGAATGAGCAGTTCTTC.

In its sample, this clone was seen a few times. V is TRBV2 and J is TRBJ2-7, with TRBD2 identical over 7 bases. The trim removed 4 bases at V and 0 bases at J, leaving 6 bases unmatched. The CDR3 is 15 residues long. Germline CDR1 is SNHLY and CDR2 is FYNNEI. The CDR3 here is CASSGMTSTSYEQYF. DNA for the CDR3: TGTGCCAGCAGTGGCATGACTAGCACCTCCTACGAGCAGTACTTC.

CDR3 nucleotide sequence: TGTGCCAGCAGCCAAGATTGGACTCCCGGGTATGAGCAGTTCTTC. Translation: CASSQDWTPGYEQFF. This sequence joins TRBV4-2 and TRBJ2-1, with D perhaps matching TRBD2 (5 bases). Germline V gene lookup returns CDR1 LGHNA and CDR2 YNFKEQ. This CDR3 is 15 amino acids long. Trimming pared 0 bases from V and 8 bases from J, leaving 14 bases between.

The chain employs TRBV6-1 and TRBJ1-2; 7 bases line up with TRBD1. V shed 3 bases, J shed 5 bases, and the junction held 6 bases outside the gene matches. The CDR3 totals 14 residues. The germline CDR1 and CDR2 sequences are MNHNS and SASEGT. The CDR3: CASSDLTGVYGYTF. The CDR3 nucleotides read TGTGCCAGCAGTGACCTTACAGGGGTTTATGGCTACACCTTC.

At least ten counts were recorded for this clone. J is TRBJ1-2 and V is TRBV7-3; 9 bases agree with TRBD1. Germline V CDR1 and CDR2: SGHTA, FQGTGA. V was clipped by 5 bases and J by 6 bases; unmatched bases: 4. This CDR3 is built from 13 residues. The chain's CDR3 is CASSPRDRDGYTF. CDR3 DNA: TGTGCCAGCAGCCCCCGGGACAGGGATGGCTACACCTTC.

Only one count was recorded for this clone. The chain recombines TRBV7-9 with TRBJ2-5; 7 bases are a match to TRBD2. Trimming took 5 bases from V and 5 from J; bases not matched to a gene: 11. The germline V gene encodes CDR1 SEHNR and CDR2 FQNEAQ (reference sequence). The CDR3 extends over 15 amino acids. The CDR3 reads CASSPTEPGGETQYF. The CDR3 DNA is TGTGCCAGCAGCCCCACGGAGCCGGGGGGTGAGACCCAGTACTTC.

The chain recombines TRBV9 with TRBJ2-3, with 10 bases that match TRBD2. This CDR3 region has 15 residues. Trimming at V came to 0 bases and at J to 4 bases, leaving 2 bases not matched to a gene. Germline V gene sequence: CDR1 SGDLS, CDR2 YYNGEE. Here the CDR3 reads CASSVAGTSADTQYF. The CDR3 nucleotides are TGTGCCAGCAGCGTAGCTGGGACTAGCGCAGATACGCAGTATTTT.

The chain combines TRBV7-6 with TRBJ2-1; D remains ambiguous. In germline, CDR1 is SGHVS, CDR2 FNYEAQ. The CDR3 is 13 residues long. Trimming took off 2 bases at V and 5 bases at J, with 7 bases between the two ends. The CDR3 is CASSLMSNNEQFF. In DNA, the CDR3 is TGTGCCAGCAGCTTAATGTCTAACAATGAGCAGTTCTTC. The full variable domain, its missing parts supplied by reference TRBV7-6 and TRBJ2-1, is GAGVSQSPRYKVTKRGQDVALRCDPISGHVSLYWYRQALGQGPEFLTYFNYEAQQDKSGLPNDRFSAERPEGSISTLTIQRTEQRDSAMYRCASSLMSNNEQFFGPGTRLTVL.